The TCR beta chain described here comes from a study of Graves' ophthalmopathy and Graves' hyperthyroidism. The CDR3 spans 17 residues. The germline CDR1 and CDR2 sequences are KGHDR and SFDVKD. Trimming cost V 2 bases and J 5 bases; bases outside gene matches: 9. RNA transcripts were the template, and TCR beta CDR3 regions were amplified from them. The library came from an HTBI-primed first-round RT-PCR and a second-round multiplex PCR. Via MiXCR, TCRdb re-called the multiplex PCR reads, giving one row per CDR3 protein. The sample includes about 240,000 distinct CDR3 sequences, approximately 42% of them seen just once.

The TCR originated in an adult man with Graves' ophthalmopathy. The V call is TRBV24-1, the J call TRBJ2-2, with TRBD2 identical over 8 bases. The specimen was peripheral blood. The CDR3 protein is CATSDSRGGMATGELFF. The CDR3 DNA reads TGTGCCACCAGTGATTCGCGCGGGGGGATGGCGACCGGGGAGCTGTTTTTT.